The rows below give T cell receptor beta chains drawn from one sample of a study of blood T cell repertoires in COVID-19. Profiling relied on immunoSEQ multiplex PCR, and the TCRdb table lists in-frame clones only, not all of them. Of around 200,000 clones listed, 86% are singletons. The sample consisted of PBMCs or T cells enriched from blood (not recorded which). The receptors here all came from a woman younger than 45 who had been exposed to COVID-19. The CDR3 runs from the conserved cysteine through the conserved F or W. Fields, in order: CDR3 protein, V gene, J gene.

CASSLPGTEAFF	TRBV5-1	TRBJ1-1
CASSMLPGGNEKLFF	TRBV19	TRBJ1-4
CASSLAGQAFF	TRBV27	TRBJ1-1
CASSPSDREAFF	TRBV18	TRBJ1-1
CASSEGGYEQFF	TRBV2	TRBJ2-1
CASSLAPGDAVYF	TRBV7-9	TRBJ1-3
CAWRGQGGTEAFF	TRBV30	TRBJ1-1
CASSLGFGTGLDEQFF	TRBV5-1	TRBJ2-1
CASSPTSGQQGTEAFF	TRBV5-1	TRBJ1-1
CASSQGVVGPTQYF	TRBV3-1/TRBV3-2	TRBJ2-3
CASSLGSGYNQPQHF	TRBV11-2	TRBJ1-5
CASSRRQGGAYEQYF	TRBV7-9	TRBJ2-7
CASSKVENSNQPQHF	TRBV21-1	TRBJ1-5
CAWSVTSPTDTQYF	TRBV30	TRBJ2-3
CASSFRGEGYTF	TRBV12-3/TRBV12-4	TRBJ1-2
CASIGTGNTGELFF	TRBV19	TRBJ2-2
CASSPIAESYEQYF	TRBV11-3	TRBJ2-7
CASSKVKGARVNSPLHF	TRBV21-1	TRBJ1-6
CASSSRDRENQPQHF	TRBV7-8	TRBJ1-5
CASSLPKSRGDAFGYTF	TRBV11-3	TRBJ1-2
CAIRAGQGANGELFF	TRBV10-3	TRBJ2-2
CASRDRGNYEQYF	TRBV6-5	TRBJ2-7
CAITGQGRDTIYF	TRBV10-3	TRBJ1-3
CASSLPSRNTEAFF	TRBV7-2	TRBJ1-1
CASGSLSGRGQETQYF	TRBV12-5	TRBJ2-5
CASSLDTRLYGYTF	TRBV5-4	TRBJ1-2
CASSQVGTGNEQFF	TRBV3-1/TRBV3-2	TRBJ2-1
CASSSEAGKAFF	TRBV11-2	TRBJ1-1
CASKGLARNTEAFF	TRBV11-3	TRBJ1-1
CASSLDLTGGEGYTF	TRBV5-1	TRBJ1-2
CASSLDVYGTGSYGYTF	TRBV5-1	TRBJ1-2